This TCR beta chain stems from a study of response to subunit inactivated influenza vaccine. General study results and limits: The authors proposed limited new T cell recruitment per seasonal influenza vaccination.

J was trimmed by 3 bases and V by 2 bases; bases with no gene match: 7. Germline V lookup: CDR1 SGHRS, CDR2 YFSETQ. CDR3 length: 15 residues. TCRdb re-derived calls from the RT-PCR reads in MiXCR, one entry per CDR3 protein. This table holds about 310,000 distinct CDR3 sequences, just over 20% found once. As regards this clonotype: Its specificity is unknown.

The V gene is TRBV5-1, the J gene TRBJ2-5; 7 positions agree with TRBD2. This TCR derives from a man aged 50 to 69 who received an inactivated influenza vaccine. Specimen: PBMCs from blood, collected less than 22 months after vaccination. The CDR3 DNA sequence: TGCGCCAGCAGCTTTGGGGGACTACTAAAAGAGACCCAGTACTTC. This encodes CASSFGGLLKETQYF.